The clone carrying this T cell receptor beta chain was counted ten times or more. Its antigen is undetermined. This sample is part of a study of human T cells and chemical hapten exposure. TCRdb fed the RACE reads into MiXCR, producing one record per CDR3 protein. Of 380,000 or so distinct CDR3 sequences listed, roughly 6% were seen once; the top ten hold less than 9%. Time point in this sample: pre-sensitization, week 0. Treatment in this sample: therapeutic diphenylcyclopropenone sensitization with weekly scalp DPC. Sample donors consisted of patients with alopecia, aged 18 to 70 years, who were suitable for DPC. Regarding the study as a whole: Unchanged with DPC sensitization were TCRs above 1 in 1000 frequency.

Germline CDR1 is LGHNT and CDR2 is FRNRAP. V was clipped by 6 bases and J by 4 bases; unmatched bases: 10. This CDR3 has 16 amino acids. The specimen was whole blood, collected in connection with sensitization to the hapten diphenylcyclopropenone (DPC). This TCR came from a woman in her late teens or twenties with alopecia areata. Some clones in this sample may be carry-over from other donors' samples. The V and J genes are TRBV12-5 and TRBJ2-3, with 10 bases aligning to TRBD1. The CDR3 DNA follows: TGTGCTAGTGGCGACACAGGGACAGGGGAGGCAGATACGCAGTATTTT. Translated, it gives CASGDTGTGEADTQYF. The whole variable domain, filled in from reference TRBV12-5 and TRBJ2-3, reads DARVTQTPRHKVTEMGQEVTMRCQPILGHNTVFWYRQTMMQGLELLAYFRNRAPLDDSGMPKDRFSAEMPDATLATLKIQPSEPRDSAVYFCASGDTGTGEADTQYFGPGTRLTVL.